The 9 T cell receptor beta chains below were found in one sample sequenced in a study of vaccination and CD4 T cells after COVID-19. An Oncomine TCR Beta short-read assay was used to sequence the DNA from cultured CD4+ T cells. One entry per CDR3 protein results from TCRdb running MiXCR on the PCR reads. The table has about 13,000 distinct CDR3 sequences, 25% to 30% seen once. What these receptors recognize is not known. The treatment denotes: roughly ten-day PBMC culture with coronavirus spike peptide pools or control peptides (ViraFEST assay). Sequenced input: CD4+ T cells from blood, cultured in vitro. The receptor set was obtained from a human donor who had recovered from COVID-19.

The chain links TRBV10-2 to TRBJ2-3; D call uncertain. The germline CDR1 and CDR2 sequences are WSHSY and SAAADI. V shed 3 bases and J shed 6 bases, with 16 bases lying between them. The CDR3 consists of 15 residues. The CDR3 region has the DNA TGCGCCAGCAGTGAACCCCAGGCCGGAAGGGATACGCAGTATTTT. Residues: CASSEPQAGRDTQYF.

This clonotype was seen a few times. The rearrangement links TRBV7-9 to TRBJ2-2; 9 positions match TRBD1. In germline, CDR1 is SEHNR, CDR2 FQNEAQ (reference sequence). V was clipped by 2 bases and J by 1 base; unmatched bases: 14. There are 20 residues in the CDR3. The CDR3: CASSLLYWDRDELNTGELFF. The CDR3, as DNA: TGTGCCAGCAGCTTATTGTATTGGGACAGGGATGAACTGAACACCGGGGAGCTGTTTTTT.

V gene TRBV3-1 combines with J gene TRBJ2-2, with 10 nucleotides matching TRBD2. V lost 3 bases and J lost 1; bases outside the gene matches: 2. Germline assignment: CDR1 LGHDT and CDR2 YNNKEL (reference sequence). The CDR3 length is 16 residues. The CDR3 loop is CASSQRLAGNTGELFF. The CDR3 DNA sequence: TGTGCCAGCAGCCAGCGACTAGCGGGGAACACCGGGGAGCTGTTTTTT.

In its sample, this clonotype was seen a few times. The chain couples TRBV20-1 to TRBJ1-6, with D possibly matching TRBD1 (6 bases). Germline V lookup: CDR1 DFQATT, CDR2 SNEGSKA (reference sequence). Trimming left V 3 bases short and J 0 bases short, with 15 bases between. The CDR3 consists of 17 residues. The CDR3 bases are TGCAGTGCTAGGGGGGGGGCAGCCAGCTCCTATAATTCACCCCTCCACTTT. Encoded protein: CSARGGAASSYNSPLHF.

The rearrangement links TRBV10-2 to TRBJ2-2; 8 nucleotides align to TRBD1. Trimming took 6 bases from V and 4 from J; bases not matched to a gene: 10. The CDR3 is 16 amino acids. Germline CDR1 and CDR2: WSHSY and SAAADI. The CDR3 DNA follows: TGCGCCAGCAGCCGCTTGGGGACAGGAGCCACCGGGGAGCTGTTTTTT. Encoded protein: CASSRLGTGATGELFF.

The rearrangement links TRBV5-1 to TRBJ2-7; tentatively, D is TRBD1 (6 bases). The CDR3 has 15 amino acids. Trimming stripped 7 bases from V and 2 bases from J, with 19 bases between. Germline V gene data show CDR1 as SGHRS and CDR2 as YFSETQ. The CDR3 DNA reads TGCGCCAGCGCCCCCGAGGACAGCCCCACCTACGAGCAGTACTTC. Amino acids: CASAPEDSPTYEQYF.

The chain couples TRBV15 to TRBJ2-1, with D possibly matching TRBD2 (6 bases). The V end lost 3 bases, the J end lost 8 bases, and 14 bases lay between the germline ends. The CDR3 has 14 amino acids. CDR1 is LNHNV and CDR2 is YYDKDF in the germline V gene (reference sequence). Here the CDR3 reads CATSRGGTGDEQFF. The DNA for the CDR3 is TGTGCCACCAGCAGGGGGGGAACGGGGGATGAGCAGTTCTTC.

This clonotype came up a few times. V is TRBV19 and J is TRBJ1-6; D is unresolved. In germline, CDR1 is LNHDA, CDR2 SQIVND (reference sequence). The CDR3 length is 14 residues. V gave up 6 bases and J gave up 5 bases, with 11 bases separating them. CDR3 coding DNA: TGTGCCAGTAGCGGAACCGTACATAATTCACCCCTCCACTTT. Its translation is CASSGTVHNSPLHF.

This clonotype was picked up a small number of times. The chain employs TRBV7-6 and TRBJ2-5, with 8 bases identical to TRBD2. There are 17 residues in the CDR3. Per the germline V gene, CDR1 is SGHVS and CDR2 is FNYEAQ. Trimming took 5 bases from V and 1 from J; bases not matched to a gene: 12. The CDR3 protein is CASSRGTAGGLQETQYF. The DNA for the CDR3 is TGTGCCAGCAGCCGGGGCACGGCGGGGGGCCTCCAAGAGACCCAGTACTTC.